Detailed here is one T cell receptor (beta chain). The antigen is undetermined. The germline CDR1 and CDR2 sequences are MDHEN and SYDVKM. The CDR3 totals 14 residues. Between the trimmed V and J ends, which lost 3 bases and 2 bases, there was a span of 7 bases. This entry comes from a study of Ad26.COV2.S vaccination and SARS-CoV-2 variants. Using immunoSEQ multiplex PCR, the repertoire was profiled, and TCRdb retains in-frame clones only, with some absent. This table holds over 85,000 clones, 82% found once. Study-wide points: Placebo recipients showed lower spike-specific TCR breadth than vaccinees. Breadth measured for non-spike TCRs was similar across vaccine and placebo recipients. Total T cell responses, in the TCR breadth and depth analyses, may have been underestimated.

The sequencing used peripheral blood, collected after recovery from COVID-19. This TCR came from a human donor who had recovered from COVID-19. This rearrangement joins TRBV28 to TRBJ2-2, with D hard to call. The CDR3 spells CASSLLGNTGELFF. The DNA of the CDR3 is TGTGCCAGCAGTTTGTTAGGAAACACCGGGGAGCTGTTTTTT.